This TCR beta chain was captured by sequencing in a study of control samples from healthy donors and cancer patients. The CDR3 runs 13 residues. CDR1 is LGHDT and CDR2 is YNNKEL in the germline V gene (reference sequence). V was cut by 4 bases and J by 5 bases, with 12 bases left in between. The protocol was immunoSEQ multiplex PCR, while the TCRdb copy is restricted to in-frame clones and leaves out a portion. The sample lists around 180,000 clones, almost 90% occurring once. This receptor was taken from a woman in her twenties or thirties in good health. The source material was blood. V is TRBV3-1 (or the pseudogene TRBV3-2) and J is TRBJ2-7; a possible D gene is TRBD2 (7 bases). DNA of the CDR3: TGTGCCAGCAGCCCGGGGGGCCCGGACGAGCAGTACTTC. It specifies CASSPGGPDEQYF.